This TCR beta chain derives from a study of T cell changes during pregnancy in multiple sclerosis. Profiling relied on immunoSEQ multiplex PCR, and the TCRdb table lists in-frame clones only, not all of them. Altogether about 68,000 clones are present, under 95% being singletons, with the ten largest covering approximately 0.84%. The receptor's source is a female donor with multiple sclerosis, enrolled in a pregnancy study. The sequencing here drew on peripheral blood, taken in the second trimester of pregnancy.

DNA for the CDR3: TGTGCCTGGAGTGTATTCGGGGGACCCTATGGCTACACCTTC. Residues: CAWSVFGGPYGYTF. The chain couples TRBV30 to TRBJ1-2, with D perhaps matching TRBD1 (5 bases). V lost 0 bases and J lost 4, with 12 bases in between. The CDR3 has 14 amino acids. Germline V gene sequence: CDR1 GTSNPN, CDR2 SVGIG (reference sequence).